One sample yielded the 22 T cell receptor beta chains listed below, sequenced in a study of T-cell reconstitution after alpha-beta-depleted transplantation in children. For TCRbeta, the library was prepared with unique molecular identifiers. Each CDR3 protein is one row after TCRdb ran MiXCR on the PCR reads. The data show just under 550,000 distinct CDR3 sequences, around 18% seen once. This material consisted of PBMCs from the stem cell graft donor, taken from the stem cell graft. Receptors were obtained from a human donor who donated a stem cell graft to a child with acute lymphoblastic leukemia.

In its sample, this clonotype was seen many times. Here the CDR3 DNA reads TGTGCCAGCAGTTACTCAGAGACAGGGGGCTACGAGCAGTACTTC. Translated: CASSYSETGGYEQYF. V and J are TRBV6-5 and TRBJ2-7; TRBD1 matches at 9 bases. Per the germline V gene, CDR1 is MNHEY and CDR2 is SVGAGI. The V segment lost 0 bases and the J segment 3 bases; nucleotides outside the gene matches: 3. This CDR3 spans 15 amino acids.

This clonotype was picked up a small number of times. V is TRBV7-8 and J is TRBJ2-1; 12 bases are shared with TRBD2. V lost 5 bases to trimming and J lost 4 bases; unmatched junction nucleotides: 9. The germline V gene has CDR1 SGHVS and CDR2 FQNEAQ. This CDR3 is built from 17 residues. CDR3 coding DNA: TGTGCCAGCAGCCCCCACTGGACTAGCGGGATATACAATGAGCAGTTCTTC. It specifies CASSPHWTSGIYNEQFF.

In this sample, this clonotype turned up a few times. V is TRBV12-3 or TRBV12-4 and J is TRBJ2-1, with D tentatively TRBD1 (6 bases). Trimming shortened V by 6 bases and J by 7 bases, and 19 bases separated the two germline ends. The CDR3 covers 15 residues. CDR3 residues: CASSPTGQFGNEQFF. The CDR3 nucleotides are TGTGCCAGCAGCCCCACCGGACAGTTTGGAAATGAGCAGTTCTTC.

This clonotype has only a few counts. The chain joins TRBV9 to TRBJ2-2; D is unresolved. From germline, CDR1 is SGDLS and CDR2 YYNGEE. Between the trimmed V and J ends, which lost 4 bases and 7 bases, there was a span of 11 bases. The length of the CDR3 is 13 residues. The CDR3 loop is CASSPGWIGELFF. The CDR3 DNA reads TGTGCCAGCAGCCCCGGCTGGATCGGGGAGCTGTTTTTT.

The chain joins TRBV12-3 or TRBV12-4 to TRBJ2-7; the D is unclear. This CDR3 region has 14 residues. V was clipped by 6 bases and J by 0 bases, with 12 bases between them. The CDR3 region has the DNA TGTGCCAGCAGGTCCCCCCGGAGCTCCTACGAGCAGTACTTC. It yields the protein CASRSPRSSYEQYF.

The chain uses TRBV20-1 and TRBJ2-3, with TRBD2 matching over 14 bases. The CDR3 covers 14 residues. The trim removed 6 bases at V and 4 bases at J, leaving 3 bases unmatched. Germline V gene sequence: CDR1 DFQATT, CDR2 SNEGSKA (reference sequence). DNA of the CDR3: TGCAGTGCACGGACTAGCGGGAGGTCAGATACGCAGTATTTT. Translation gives CSARTSGRSDTQYF.

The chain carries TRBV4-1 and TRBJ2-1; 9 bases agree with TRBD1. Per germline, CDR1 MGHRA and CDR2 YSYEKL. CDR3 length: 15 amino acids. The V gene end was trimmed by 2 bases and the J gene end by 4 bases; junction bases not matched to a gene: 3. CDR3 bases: TGCGCCAGCAGCCAACCGGGACAGGGTTACAATGAGCAGTTCTTC. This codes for CASSQPGQGYNEQFF.

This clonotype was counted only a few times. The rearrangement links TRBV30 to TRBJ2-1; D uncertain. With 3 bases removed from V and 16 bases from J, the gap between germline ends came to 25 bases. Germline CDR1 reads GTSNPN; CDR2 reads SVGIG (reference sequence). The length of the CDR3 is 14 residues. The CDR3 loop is CAWRDRMGGPGSFF. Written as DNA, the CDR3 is TGTGCCTGGAGGGACCGAATGGGTGGGCCGGGCAGCTTCTTC.

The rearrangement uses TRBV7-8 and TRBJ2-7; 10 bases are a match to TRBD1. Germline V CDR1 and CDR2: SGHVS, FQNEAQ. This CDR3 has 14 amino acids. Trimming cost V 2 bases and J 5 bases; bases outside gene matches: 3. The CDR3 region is CASSLRQGAHEQYF. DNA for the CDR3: TGTGCCAGCAGCTTAAGACAGGGGGCACACGAGCAGTACTTC.

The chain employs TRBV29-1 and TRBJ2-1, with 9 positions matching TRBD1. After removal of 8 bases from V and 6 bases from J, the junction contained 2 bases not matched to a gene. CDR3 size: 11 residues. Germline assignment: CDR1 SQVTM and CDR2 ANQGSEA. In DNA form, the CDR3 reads TGCAGCAGGGGACAGGGCAATGAGCAGTTCTTC. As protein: CSRGQGNEQFF.

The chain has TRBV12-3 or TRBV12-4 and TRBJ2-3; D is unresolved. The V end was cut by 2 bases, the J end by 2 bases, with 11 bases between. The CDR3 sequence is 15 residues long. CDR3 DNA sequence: TGTGCCAGCAGTTTAAGGCGATCCCCCACAGATACGCAGTATTTT. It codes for CASSLRRSPTDTQYF.

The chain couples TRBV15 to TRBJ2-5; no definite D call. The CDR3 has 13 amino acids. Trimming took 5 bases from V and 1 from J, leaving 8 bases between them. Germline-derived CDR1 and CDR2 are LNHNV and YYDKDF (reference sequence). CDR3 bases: TGTGCCACCAGCCGGCAGGCCCAAGAGACCCAGTACTTC. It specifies CATSRQAQETQYF.

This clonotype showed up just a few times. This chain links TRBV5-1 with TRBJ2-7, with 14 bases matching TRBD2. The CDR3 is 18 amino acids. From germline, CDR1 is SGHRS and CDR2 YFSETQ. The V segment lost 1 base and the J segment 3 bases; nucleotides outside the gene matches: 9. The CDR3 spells CASSLTPGLAGVYYEQYF. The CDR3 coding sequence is TGCGCCAGCAGCTTGACCCCGGGACTAGCGGGAGTCTACTACGAGCAGTACTTC.

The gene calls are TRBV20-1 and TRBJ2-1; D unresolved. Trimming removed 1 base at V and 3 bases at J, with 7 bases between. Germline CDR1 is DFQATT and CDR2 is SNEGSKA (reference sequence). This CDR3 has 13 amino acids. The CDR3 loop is CSARAESYNEQFF. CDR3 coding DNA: TGCAGTGCTAGAGCGGAGAGCTACAATGAGCAGTTCTTC.

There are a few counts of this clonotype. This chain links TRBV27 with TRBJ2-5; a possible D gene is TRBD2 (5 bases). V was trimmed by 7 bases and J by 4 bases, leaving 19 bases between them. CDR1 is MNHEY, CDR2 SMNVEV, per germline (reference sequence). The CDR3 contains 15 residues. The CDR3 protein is CASTLGGGPGETQYF. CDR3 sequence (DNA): TGTGCCAGCACTCTTGGTGGCGGGCCCGGAGAGACCCAGTACTTC.

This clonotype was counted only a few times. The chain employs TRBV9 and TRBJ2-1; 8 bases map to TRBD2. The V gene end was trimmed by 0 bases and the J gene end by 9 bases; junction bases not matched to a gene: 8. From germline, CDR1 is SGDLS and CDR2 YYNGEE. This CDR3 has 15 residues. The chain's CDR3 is CASSVDGRAGVEQFF. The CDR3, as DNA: TGTGCCAGCAGCGTAGACGGGAGGGCCGGTGTTGAGCAGTTCTTC.

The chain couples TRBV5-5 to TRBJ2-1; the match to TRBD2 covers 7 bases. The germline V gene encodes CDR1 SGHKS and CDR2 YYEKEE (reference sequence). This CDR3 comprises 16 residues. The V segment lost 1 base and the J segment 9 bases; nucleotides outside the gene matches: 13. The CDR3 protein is CASSLTLASGRSEQFF. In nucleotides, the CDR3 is TGTGCCAGCAGCTTGACTTTGGCTAGCGGCCGCAGTGAGCAGTTCTTC.

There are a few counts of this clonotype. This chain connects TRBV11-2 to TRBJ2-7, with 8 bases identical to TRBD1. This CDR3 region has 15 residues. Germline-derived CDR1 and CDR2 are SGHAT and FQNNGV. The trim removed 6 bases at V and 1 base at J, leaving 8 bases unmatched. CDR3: CASRPMTGVSYEQYF. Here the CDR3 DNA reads TGTGCCAGCAGACCTATGACAGGGGTATCCTACGAGCAGTACTTC.

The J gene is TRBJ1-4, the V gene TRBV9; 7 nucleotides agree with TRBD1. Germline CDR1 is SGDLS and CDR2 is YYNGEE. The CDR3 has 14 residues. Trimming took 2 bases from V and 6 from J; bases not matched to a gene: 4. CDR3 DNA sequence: TGTGCCAGCAGCGTGGGACAGCTAGATGAAAAACTGTTTTTT. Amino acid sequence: CASSVGQLDEKLFF.

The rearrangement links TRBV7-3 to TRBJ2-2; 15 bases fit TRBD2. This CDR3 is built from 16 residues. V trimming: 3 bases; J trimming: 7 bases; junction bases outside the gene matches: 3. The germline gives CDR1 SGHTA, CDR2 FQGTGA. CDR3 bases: TGTGCCAGCAGCTTGGGACTAGCGGGAGGCATCGGGGAGCTGTTTTTT. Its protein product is CASSLGLAGGIGELFF.

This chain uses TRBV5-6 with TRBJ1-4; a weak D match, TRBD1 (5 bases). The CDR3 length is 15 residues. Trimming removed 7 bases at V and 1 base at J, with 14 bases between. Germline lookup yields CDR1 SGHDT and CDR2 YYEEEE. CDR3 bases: TGTGCCAGCCGGGCAGGGTGGGGAACTAATGAAAAACTGTTTTTT. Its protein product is CASRAGWGTNEKLFF. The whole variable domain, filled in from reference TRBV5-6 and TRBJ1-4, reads DAGVTQSPTHLIKTRGQQVTLRCSPKSGHDTVSWYQQALGQGPQFIFQYYEEEERQRGNFPDRFSGHQFPNYSSELNVNALLLGDSALYLCASRAGWGTNEKLFFGSGTQLSVL.

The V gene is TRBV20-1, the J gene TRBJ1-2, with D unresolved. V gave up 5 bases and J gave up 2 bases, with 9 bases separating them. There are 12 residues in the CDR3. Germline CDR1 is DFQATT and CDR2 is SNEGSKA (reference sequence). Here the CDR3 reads CSAPLQNYGYTF. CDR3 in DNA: TGCAGTGCTCCACTACAAAACTATGGCTACACCTTC.